The 21 T cell receptor beta chains reported below all come from one sample, sequenced in a study of siplizumab effects on memory and regulatory T cells. TCRdb's copy holds only in-frame clones and misses some; the assay was immunoSEQ multiplex PCR. The top ten clones hold roughly 0.1% of a sample with about 64,000 clones, approximately 97% of them seen once. The material sequenced was naive CD8+ T cells sorted from blood. The receptors here all came from a human donor in good health.

The chain joins TRBV20-1 to TRBJ2-2; no definite D call. V lost 7 bases, J lost 8 bases, and 11 bases lay in between. The CDR3 is 11 residues long. Per the germline V gene, CDR1 is DFQATT and CDR2 is SNEGSKA (reference sequence). The CDR3 reads CSVGSSGELFF. The CDR3 region has the DNA TGCAGTGTTGGTAGCTCGGGGGAGCTGTTTTTT.

The J gene is TRBJ2-7, the V gene TRBV2, with D maybe TRBD2 (5 bases). V was clipped by 2 bases and J by 2 bases, with 13 bases between them. There are 15 residues in the CDR3. Germline CDR1 and CDR2: SNHLY and FYNNEI. The CDR3 reads CASSEKVAIPYEQYF. In DNA, the CDR3 is TGTGCCAGCAGTGAAAAGGTAGCGATACCCTACGAGCAGTACTTC.

The V gene is TRBV6-1, the J gene TRBJ1-1; no clear D. The CDR3 is made up of 13 amino acids. The V end was cut by 1 base, the J end by 4 bases, with 7 bases between. Germline assignment: CDR1 MNHNS and CDR2 SASEGT. The CDR3 reads CASSEGPSTEAFF. In DNA form, the CDR3 reads TGTGCCAGCAGTGAAGGACCGTCCACTGAAGCTTTCTTT.

This chain connects TRBV19 to TRBJ2-7, with D possibly being TRBD2 (5 bases). The V and J ends lost 3 bases and 7 bases respectively, with 22 bases between them. Germline V gives CDR1 LNHDA, CDR2 SQIVND (reference sequence). The CDR3 totals 16 residues. In nucleotides, the CDR3 is TGTGCCAGTAGTATTTCAGCCGTCGCCGGGATTGCAGAGCAGTACTTC. Its protein product is CASSISAVAGIAEQYF.

The chain recombines TRBV6-4 with TRBJ1-2; D remains unclear. Trimming removed 2 bases from V and 8 bases from J, with 3 bases in between. Germline V gene lookup returns CDR1 MRHNA and CDR2 SNTAGT. The CDR3 loop spans 10 amino acids. The CDR3 loop is CASSDKGYTF. CDR3 DNA: TGTGCCAGCAGTGACAAGGGCTACACCTTC.

The chain recombines TRBV6-6 with TRBJ1-2, with D perhaps TRBD1 (5 bases). Germline CDR1 is MNHNY and CDR2 is SVGAGI (reference sequence). V was pared by 0 bases and J by 10 bases, with 12 bases between. The CDR3 sequence is 13 residues long. This CDR3 is CASSYSGGRDYTF. CDR3 DNA sequence: TGTGCCAGCAGTTACTCTGGAGGCAGGGACTACACCTTC.

This clone was seen only once. The V and J genes are TRBV7-3 and TRBJ2-5; TRBD1 is a possible D gene (5 bases). The J call may be mistaken, given a closer DNA end match to TRBJ2-7. Germline assignment: CDR1 SGHTA and CDR2 FQGTGA. This CDR3 is built from 12 residues. The chain's CDR3 is CASWSRDYEQYF. CDR3 in DNA: TGTGCCAGCTGGAGCAGGGACTACGAGCAGTACTTC.

V gene TRBV19 combines with J gene TRBJ1-3; D is uncertain. The V gene lost 2 bases and the J gene lost 0 bases, with 8 bases spanning the gap. This CDR3 region has 15 residues. Germline CDR1 LNHDA, CDR2 SQIVND (reference sequence). CDR3 protein: CASSIQDGSGNTIYF. The CDR3 nucleotides read TGTGCCAGTAGTATACAGGACGGCTCTGGAAACACCATATATTTT.

The rearrangement joins TRBV15 to TRBJ2-5, with TRBD1 as a possible D gene (5 bases). V was trimmed by 7 bases and J by 4 bases, leaving 25 bases between them. Germline lookup yields CDR1 LNHNV and CDR2 YYDKDF (reference sequence). This CDR3 spans 17 amino acids. The CDR3 DNA is TGTGCCACCACCAGCCGGTTAATGGGGCGGCAATCAGAGACCCAGTACTTC. Residues: CATTSRLMGRQSETQYF.

The sample holds one count of this clone. The chain links TRBV5-6 to TRBJ1-2; D is perhaps TRBD1 (6 bases). V lost 0 bases and J 4 bases, leaving 10 bases between the germline ends. Germline V lookup: CDR1 SGHDT, CDR2 YYEEEE. The CDR3 loop spans 14 amino acids. CDR3 sequence: CASSLGQATYGYTF. CDR3 sequence (DNA): TGTGCCAGCAGCTTGGGACAGGCCACCTATGGCTACACCTTC.

The V call is TRBV6-1, the J call TRBJ1-2; D remains unclear. From germline, CDR1 is MNHNS and CDR2 SASEGT. Trimming removed 2 bases at V and 2 bases at J, with 12 bases between. CDR3 length: 15 residues. The DNA for the CDR3 is TGTGCCAGCAGTGAACTGGCCGGATTCAACTATGGCTACACCTTC. Protein sequence: CASSELAGFNYGYTF.

The rearrangement links TRBV10-1 to TRBJ2-4, with TRBD1 matching over 8 bases. V lost 6 bases and J lost 8; bases outside the gene matches: 6. This CDR3 has 13 amino acids. Germline V gene data show CDR1 as WNHNN and CDR2 as SYGVQD (reference sequence). The CDR3 here is CASSHGTGDIQYF. In DNA form, the CDR3 reads TGCGCCAGCAGCCACGGGACAGGCGACATTCAGTACTTC.

The chain employs TRBV4-1 and TRBJ2-1, with 9 bases that match TRBD2. The CDR3 is 16 residues long. The V and J ends lost 0 bases and 9 bases, in that order; junction bases with no gene match: 9. The V gene's germline CDR1 is MGHRA and CDR2 YSYEKL. CDR3: CASSQDRGGGAGEQFF. CDR3 nucleotides: TGCGCCAGCAGCCAAGATCGGGGCGGGGGGGCCGGTGAGCAGTTCTTC.

The chain joins TRBV27 to TRBJ2-1; 7 bases are shared with TRBD2. V was pared by 7 bases and J by 7 bases, with 7 bases of the junction left unmatched. Germline V gene lookup returns CDR1 MNHEY and CDR2 SMNVEV (reference sequence). This CDR3 comprises 13 residues. DNA for the CDR3: TGTGCCAGCACTTTGCGGGGGTCGAATGAGCAGTTCTTC. This translates into CASTLRGSNEQFF.

The CDR3 region is CASSFFAGEQYF. The CDR3 DNA sequence: TGTGCCAGCAGCTTTTTTGCCGGTGAGCAGTACTTC. This chain uses TRBV5-8 with TRBJ2-7; D gene unclear. This CDR3 comprises 12 residues. The germline V gene has CDR1 SGHTS and CDR2 YDEGEE. Trimming removed 2 bases from V and 7 bases from J, with 10 bases in between. Full variable domain (missing parts from reference TRBV5-8 and TRBJ2-7): EAGVTQSPTHLIKTRGQQATLRCSPISGHTSVYWYQQALGLGLQFLLWYDEGEERNRGNFPPRFSGRQFPNYSSELNVNALELEDSALYLCASSFFAGEQYFGPGTRLTVT.

J is TRBJ2-1 and V is TRBV7-9; 9 nucleotides line up with TRBD1. V lost 1 base, J lost 4 bases, and 5 bases stayed unmatched. CDR1 SEHNR and CDR2 FQNEAQ come from the germline V gene (reference sequence). The CDR3 loop spans 16 amino acids. CDR3 DNA sequence: TGTGCCAGCAGCTTAGGACAGGGGGACGGGTACAATGAGCAGTTCTTC. Protein product: CASSLGQGDGYNEQFF.

This clone was recorded only once. V is TRBV6-4 and J is TRBJ2-3, with TRBD2 matching 11 bases. CDR3 length: 15 residues. Germline loops: CDR1 MRHNA, CDR2 SNTAGT. V was pared by 6 bases and J by 5 bases, with 7 bases of the junction left unmatched. This CDR3 reads CASSQLAGVKDTQYF. The CDR3, as DNA: TGTGCCAGCAGCCAACTAGCGGGGGTAAAAGATACGCAGTATTTT.

J is TRBJ2-3 and V is TRBV13, with 7 positions matching TRBD1. The CDR3 totals 15 residues. J was trimmed by 3 bases and V by 3 bases; bases with no gene match: 6. Germline-derived CDR1 and CDR2 are PRHDT and FYEKMQ (reference sequence). The CDR3 region is CASSFSDRVTDTQYF. DNA of the CDR3: TGTGCCAGCAGCTTTAGCGACAGGGTGACAGATACGCAGTATTTT.

This chain joins TRBV6-1 and TRBJ2-7, with a weak D call TRBD1 (6 bases). CDR3 length: 14 residues. V lost 4 bases, J lost 0 bases, and 10 bases lay in between. Germline lookup yields CDR1 MNHNS and CDR2 SASEGT. The CDR3 protein is CASSGLTGSYEQYF. DNA of the CDR3: TGTGCCAGCAGTGGCTTGACAGGCTCCTACGAGCAGTACTTC.

This chain links TRBV7-3 with TRBJ1-1; 9 positions match TRBD1. Losses at the gene ends were 7 bases for V and 8 bases for J; bases not matched to a gene: 11. CDR3 length equals 14 residues. Germline V gives CDR1 SGHTA, CDR2 FQGTGA. CDR3 in amino acids: CASKEITGGGEAFF. The DNA for the CDR3 is TGTGCCAGCAAGGAGATTACAGGGGGCGGGGAAGCTTTCTTT.

This clone was detected only once. This chain connects TRBV6-1 to TRBJ1-6; weak D call: TRBD1 (5 bases). Germline V lookup: CDR1 MNHNS, CDR2 SASEGT. Trimming removed 2 bases at V and 3 bases at J, with 11 bases between. The CDR3 consists of 16 residues. In nucleotides, the CDR3 is TGTGCCAGCAGTGAAAACAGGTTTGACTATAATTCACCCCTCCACTTT. Encoded protein: CASSENRFDYNSPLHF.